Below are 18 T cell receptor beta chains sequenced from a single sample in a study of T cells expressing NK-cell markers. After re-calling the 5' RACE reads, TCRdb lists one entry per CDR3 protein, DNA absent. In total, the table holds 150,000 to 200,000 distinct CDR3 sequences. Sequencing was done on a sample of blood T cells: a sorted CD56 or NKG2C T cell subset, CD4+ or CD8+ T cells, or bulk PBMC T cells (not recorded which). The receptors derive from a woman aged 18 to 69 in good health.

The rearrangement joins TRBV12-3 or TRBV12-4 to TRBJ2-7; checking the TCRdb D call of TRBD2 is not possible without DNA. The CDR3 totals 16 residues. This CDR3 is CASKGVSSGDSYEQYF.

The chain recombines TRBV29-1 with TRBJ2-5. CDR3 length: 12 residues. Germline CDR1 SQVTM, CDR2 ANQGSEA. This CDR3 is CSVEMPQETQYF. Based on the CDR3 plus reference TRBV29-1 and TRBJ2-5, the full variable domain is SAVISQKPSRDICQRGTSLTIQCQVDSQVTMMFWYRQQPGQSLTLIATANQGSEATYESGFVIDKFPISRPNLTFSTLTVSNMSPEDSSIYLCSVEMPQETQYFGPGTRLLVL.

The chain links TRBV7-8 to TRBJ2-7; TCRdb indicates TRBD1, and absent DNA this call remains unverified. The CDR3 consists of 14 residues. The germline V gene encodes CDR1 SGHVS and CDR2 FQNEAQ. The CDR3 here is CASSRGRDTHEQYF.

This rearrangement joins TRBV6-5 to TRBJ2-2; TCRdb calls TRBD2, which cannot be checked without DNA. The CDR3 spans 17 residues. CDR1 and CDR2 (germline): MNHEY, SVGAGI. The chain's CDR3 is CASIRTSGPQGTGELFF.

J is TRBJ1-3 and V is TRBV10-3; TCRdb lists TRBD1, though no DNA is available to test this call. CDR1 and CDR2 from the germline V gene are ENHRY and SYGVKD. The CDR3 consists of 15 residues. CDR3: CAISAGVGSGNTIYF.

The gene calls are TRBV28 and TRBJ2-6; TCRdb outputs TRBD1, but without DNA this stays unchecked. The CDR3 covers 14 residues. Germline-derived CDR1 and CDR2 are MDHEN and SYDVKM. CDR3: CASSWGLGANVLTF.

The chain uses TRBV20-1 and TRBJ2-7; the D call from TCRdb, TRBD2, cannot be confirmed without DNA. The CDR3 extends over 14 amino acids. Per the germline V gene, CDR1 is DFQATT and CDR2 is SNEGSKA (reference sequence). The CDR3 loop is CSAKVSGRMDEQYF.

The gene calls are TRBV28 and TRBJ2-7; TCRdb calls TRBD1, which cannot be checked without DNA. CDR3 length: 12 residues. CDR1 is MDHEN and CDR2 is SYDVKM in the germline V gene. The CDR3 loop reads CASKSTGWEQYF.

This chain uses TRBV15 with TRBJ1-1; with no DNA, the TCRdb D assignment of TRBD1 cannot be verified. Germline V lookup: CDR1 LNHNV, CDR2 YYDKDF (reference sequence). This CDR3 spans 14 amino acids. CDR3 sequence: CATSNRGRATEAFF.

The CDR3 reads CASSQPDRGTYEQYF. The gene calls are TRBV16 and TRBJ2-7; the TCRdb call, TRBD1, lacks DNA for checking. Germline values: CDR1 KGHSY, CDR2 FQNENV. CDR3 length: 15 amino acids. The full variable domain, rest sourced from reference TRBV16 and TRBJ2-7, is GEEVAQTPKHLVRGEGQKAKLYCAPIKGHSYVFWYQQVLKNEFKFLISFQNENVFDETGMPKERFSAKCLPNSPCSLEIQATKLEDSAVYFCASSQPDRGTYEQYFGPGTRLTVT.

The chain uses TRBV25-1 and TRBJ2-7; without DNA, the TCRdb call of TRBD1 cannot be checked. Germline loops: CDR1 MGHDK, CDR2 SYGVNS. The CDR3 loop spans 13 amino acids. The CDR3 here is CASSGTDPYEQYF.

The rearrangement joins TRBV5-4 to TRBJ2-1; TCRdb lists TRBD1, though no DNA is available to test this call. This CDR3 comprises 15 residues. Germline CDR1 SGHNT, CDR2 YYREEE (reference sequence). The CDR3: CASSPRQGGENEQFF. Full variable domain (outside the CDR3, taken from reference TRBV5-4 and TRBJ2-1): ETGVTQSPTHLIKTRGQQVTLRCSSQSGHNTVSWYQQALGQGPQFIFQYYREEENGRGNFPPRFSGLQFPNYSSELNVNALELDDSALYLCASSPRQGGENEQFFGPGTRLTVL.

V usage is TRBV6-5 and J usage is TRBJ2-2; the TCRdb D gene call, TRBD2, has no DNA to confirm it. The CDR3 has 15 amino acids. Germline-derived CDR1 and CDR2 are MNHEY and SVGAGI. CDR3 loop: CASSYSLAGVEELFF.

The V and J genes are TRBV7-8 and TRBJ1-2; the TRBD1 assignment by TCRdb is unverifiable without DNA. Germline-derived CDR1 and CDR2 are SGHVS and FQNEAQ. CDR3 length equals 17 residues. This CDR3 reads CASSLVVTGGIEYGYTF.

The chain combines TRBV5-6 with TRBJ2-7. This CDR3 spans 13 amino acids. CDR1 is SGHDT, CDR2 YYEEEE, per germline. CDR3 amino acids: CASSLDRGSEQYF. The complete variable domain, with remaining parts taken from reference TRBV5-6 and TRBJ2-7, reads DAGVTQSPTHLIKTRGQQVTLRCSPKSGHDTVSWYQQALGQGPQFIFQYYEEEERQRGNFPDRFSGHQFPNYSSELNVNALLLGDSALYLCASSLDRGSEQYFGPGTRLTVT.

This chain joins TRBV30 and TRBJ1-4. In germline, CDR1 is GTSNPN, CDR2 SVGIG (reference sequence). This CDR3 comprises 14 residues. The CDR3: CAWSVLAQSEKLFF. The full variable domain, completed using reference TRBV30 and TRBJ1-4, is SQTIHQWPATLVQPVGSPLSLECTVEGTSNPNLYWYRQAAGRGLQLLFYSVGIGQISSEVPQNLSASRPQDRQFILSSKKLLLSDSGFYLCAWSVLAQSEKLFFGSGTQLSVL.

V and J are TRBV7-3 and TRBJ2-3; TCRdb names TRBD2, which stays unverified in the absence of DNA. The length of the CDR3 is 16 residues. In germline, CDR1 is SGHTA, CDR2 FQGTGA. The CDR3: CASSPLLAGNTDTQYF.

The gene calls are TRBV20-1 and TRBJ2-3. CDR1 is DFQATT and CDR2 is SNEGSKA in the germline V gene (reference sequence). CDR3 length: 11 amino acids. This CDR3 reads CSARDLDTQYF.